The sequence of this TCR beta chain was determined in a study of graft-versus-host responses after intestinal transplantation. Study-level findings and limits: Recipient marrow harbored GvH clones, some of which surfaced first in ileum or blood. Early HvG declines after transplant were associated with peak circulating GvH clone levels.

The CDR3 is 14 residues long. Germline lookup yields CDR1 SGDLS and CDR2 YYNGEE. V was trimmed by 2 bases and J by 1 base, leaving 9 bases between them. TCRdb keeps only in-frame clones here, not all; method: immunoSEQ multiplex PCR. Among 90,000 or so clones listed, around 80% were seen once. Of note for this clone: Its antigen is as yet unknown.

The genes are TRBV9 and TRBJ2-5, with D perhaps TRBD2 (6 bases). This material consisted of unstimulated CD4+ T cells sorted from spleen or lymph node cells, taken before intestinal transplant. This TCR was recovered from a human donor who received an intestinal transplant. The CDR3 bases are TGTGCCAGCAGCGTGGGCGGGGCCCAAGAGACCCAGTACTTC. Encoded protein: CASSVGGAQETQYF.